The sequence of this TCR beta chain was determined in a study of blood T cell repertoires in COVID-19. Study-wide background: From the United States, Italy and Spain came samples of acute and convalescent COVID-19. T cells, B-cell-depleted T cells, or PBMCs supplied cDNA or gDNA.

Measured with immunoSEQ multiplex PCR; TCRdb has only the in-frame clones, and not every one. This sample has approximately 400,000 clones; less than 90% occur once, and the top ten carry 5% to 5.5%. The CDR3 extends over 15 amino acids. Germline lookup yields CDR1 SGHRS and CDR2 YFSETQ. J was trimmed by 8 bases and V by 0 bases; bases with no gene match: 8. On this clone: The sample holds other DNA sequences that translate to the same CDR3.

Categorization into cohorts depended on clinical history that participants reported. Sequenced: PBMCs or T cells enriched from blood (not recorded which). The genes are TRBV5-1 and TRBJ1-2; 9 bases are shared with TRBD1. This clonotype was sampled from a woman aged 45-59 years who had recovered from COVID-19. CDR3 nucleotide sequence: TGCGCCAGCAGCTTGGATACGGGACAGGGCGGGGGCTACACCTTC. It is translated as CASSLDTGQGGGYTF.